The 25 T cell receptor beta chains in this list originate from one sample, sequenced in a study of blood T cell repertoires in COVID-19. TCRdb's copy holds only in-frame clones and misses some; the assay was immunoSEQ multiplex PCR. The sample includes 200,000 to 250,000 clones, roughly 87% seen only once; the top ten take over 9%. What was sequenced was PBMCs or T cells enriched from blood (not recorded which). The receptors shown here come from a man aged 18 to 30 with acute COVID-19.

The genes are TRBV11-2 and TRBJ2-4; D is perhaps TRBD1 (6 bases). Trimming removed 6 bases from V and 7 bases from J, with 16 bases in between. CDR1 and CDR2 (germline): SGHAT, FQNNGV. This CDR3 is 14 amino acids long. This chain's CDR3 is CASRFSAQGNIQYF. The CDR3 nucleotides are TGTGCCAGCAGGTTCTCAGCGCAGGGGAACATTCAGTACTTC.

The chain employs TRBV7-9 and TRBJ2-3; no definite D call. Germline V gene lookup returns CDR1 SEHNR and CDR2 FQNEAQ (reference sequence). V was cut by 2 bases and J by 5 bases, with 5 bases left in between. This CDR3 comprises 12 residues. The CDR3 DNA reads as TGTGCCAGCAGCTTACAGATAGATACGCAGTATTTT. Translated, it gives CASSLQIDTQYF.

The chain combines TRBV28 with TRBJ2-3, with 11 bases identical to TRBD2. Per germline, CDR1 MDHEN and CDR2 SYDVKM. The V segment lost 7 bases and the J segment 3 bases; nucleotides outside the gene matches: 3. This CDR3 has 14 residues. The CDR3 sequence is CASNSGRETDTQYF. DNA of the CDR3: TGTGCCAGCAATAGCGGGAGGGAGACAGATACGCAGTATTTT.

This clone has more than one count but fewer than ten. The genes are TRBV29-1 and TRBJ2-1; 13 bases are a match to TRBD2. The CDR3 is 15 amino acids. Germline V gene sequence: CDR1 SQVTM, CDR2 ANQGSEA. J was trimmed by 4 bases and V by 6 bases; bases with no gene match: 6. CDR3 DNA: TGCAGCGTCTCAGGACTAGCGGGAGATTACAATGAGCAGTTCTTC. It specifies CSVSGLAGDYNEQFF.

The chain is built from TRBV3-1 (or the pseudogene TRBV3-2) and TRBJ2-1; D not certain. V was cut by 1 base and J by 0 bases, with 7 bases left in between. This CDR3 is 15 amino acids long. Germline loops: CDR1 LGHDT, CDR2 YNNKEL (reference sequence). For the CDR3, the DNA is TGTGCCAGCAGCCAAGTAAAGAGCTCCTACAATGAGCAGTTCTTC. It translates to CASSQVKSSYNEQFF.

The CDR3 here is CASTRQGSYNSPLHF. The DNA of the CDR3 is TGTGCCAGCACCCGACAGGGGTCCTATAATTCACCCCTCCACTTT. The chain employs TRBV27 and TRBJ1-6, with 8 positions matching TRBD1. After removal of 7 bases from V and 1 base from J, the junction contained 3 bases not matched to a gene. This CDR3 spans 15 amino acids. Germline V gene data show CDR1 as MNHEY and CDR2 as SMNVEV (reference sequence).

The chain is built from TRBV9 and TRBJ2-5, with 7 bases identical to TRBD2. The V segment lost 3 bases and the J segment 1 base; nucleotides outside the gene matches: 6. From germline, CDR1 is SGDLS and CDR2 YYNGEE. This CDR3 comprises 15 residues. CDR3 sequence reads: CASSEPSSGQETQYF. Written as DNA, the CDR3 is TGTGCCAGCAGCGAACCTTCTAGCGGCCAAGAGACCCAGTACTTC.

This rearrangement joins TRBV3-1 (or the pseudogene TRBV3-2) to TRBJ2-7, with 12 bases fitting TRBD2. Germline values: CDR1 LGHDT, CDR2 YNNKEL (reference sequence). Losses at the gene ends were 6 bases for V and 1 base for J; bases not matched to a gene: 4. This CDR3 is 15 amino acids long. CDR3 nucleotide sequence: TGTGCCAGCAGGCTGACTAGCGGGAGTTCCTACGAGCAGTACTTC. Translated, it gives CASRLTSGSSYEQYF.

This clone has just a few counts. The genes are TRBV2 and TRBJ2-1, with 10 nucleotides matching TRBD2. Germline V gives CDR1 SNHLY, CDR2 FYNNEI. The length of the CDR3 is 14 residues. V was clipped by 8 bases and J by 3 bases; unmatched bases: 4. CDR3 sequence (DNA): TGTGCCAGCGGAGCGGGAGGGGACTACAATGAGCAGTTCTTC. Protein product: CASGAGGDYNEQFF.

V and J are TRBV27 and TRBJ1-1, with TRBD1 matching over 9 bases. The CDR3 length is 14 residues. The ends lost 6 bases at V and 4 bases at J; junction bases unmatched: 6. Germline V gene data show CDR1 as MNHEY and CDR2 as SMNVEV (reference sequence). The CDR3 sequence is CASRLQGAGTEAFF. The CDR3 nucleotides are TGTGCCAGCAGGTTACAGGGGGCGGGCACTGAAGCTTTCTTT.

The CDR3 loop is CASSFSLAEPRSYNEQFF. In DNA, the CDR3 is TGTGCCAGCAGTTTTTCCCTAGCGGAACCTCGATCCTACAATGAGCAGTTCTTC. The rearrangement joins TRBV28 to TRBJ2-1; 7 bases are shared with TRBD2. J was trimmed by 1 base and V by 3 bases; bases with no gene match: 12. This CDR3 is built from 18 residues. Germline V lookup: CDR1 MDHEN, CDR2 SYDVKM.

The chain recombines TRBV9 with TRBJ2-1, with D possibly TRBD2 on 6 matching bases. The CDR3 extends over 16 amino acids. The V end was cut by 3 bases, the J end by 6 bases, with 19 bases between. The V gene's germline CDR1 is SGDLS and CDR2 YYNGEE. CDR3 protein: CASSADLATGPNEQFF. The CDR3 nucleotides are TGTGCCAGCAGCGCCGACCTAGCGACCGGACCCAATGAGCAGTTCTTC.

The chain couples TRBV7-2 to TRBJ2-5, with D tentatively TRBD2 (6 bases). The V end was cut by 4 bases, the J end by 4 bases, with 10 bases between. The germline V gene encodes CDR1 SGHTA and CDR2 FQGNSA. This CDR3 is 13 amino acids long. In nucleotides, the CDR3 is TGTGCCAGCAGCTGGTCCGGGGGAGAGACCCAGTACTTC. Amino acids: CASSWSGGETQYF.

J is TRBJ2-3 and V is TRBV11-3; D possibly corresponds to TRBD2 (6 bases). The germline V gene has CDR1 SGHNT and CDR2 YENEEA. The CDR3 length is 12 residues. The V and J ends lost 5 bases and 9 bases respectively, with 12 bases between them. The CDR3 sequence is CASSTRGGTQYF. CDR3 DNA sequence: TGTGCCAGCAGCACGAGGGGAGGCACGCAGTATTTT.

J is TRBJ2-3 and V is TRBV3-1 (or the pseudogene TRBV3-2); a weak D match, TRBD1 (8 bases). CDR1 is LGHDT and CDR2 is YNNKEL in the germline V gene (reference sequence). The V and J ends lost 2 bases and 3 bases respectively, with 12 bases between them. The CDR3 extends over 15 amino acids. The CDR3 reads CASSQYRGGTDTQYF. The CDR3 DNA reads as TGTGCCAGCAGCCAATACAGGGGGGGAACAGATACGCAGTATTTT.

The V call is TRBV10-3, the J call TRBJ2-7; TRBD1 agrees at 9 bases. The CDR3 covers 16 residues. Germline CDR1 is ENHRY and CDR2 is SYGVKD. J lost 0 bases, V lost 3 bases, and 6 bases had no gene match. This CDR3 is CAISDRTGDGSYEQYF. The CDR3 DNA is TGTGCCATCAGTGACCGGACAGGGGATGGCTCCTACGAGCAGTACTTC.

This chain links TRBV19 with TRBJ2-7; D may be TRBD1 (6 bases). The CDR3 totals 14 residues. Germline CDR1 and CDR2: LNHDA and SQIVND (reference sequence). V shed 7 bases and J shed 5 bases, with 18 bases lying between them. CDR3 sequence reads: CASNPSWGLNEQYF. In DNA form, the CDR3 reads TGTGCCAGTAACCCCAGTTGGGGGCTGAACGAGCAGTACTTC. Full variable domain (rest looked up from reference TRBV19 and TRBJ2-7): DGGITQSPKYLFRKEGQNVTLSCEQNLNHDAMYWYRQDPGQGLRLIYYSQIVNDFQKGDIAEGYSVSREKKESFPLTVTSAQKNPTAFYLCASNPSWGLNEQYFGPGTRLTVT.

The CDR3 coding sequence is TGTGCCACCAGTGACCCAGCTAGAGAGCAGTTCTTC. Encoded protein: CATSDPAREQFF. V gene TRBV24-1 combines with J gene TRBJ2-1, with D unclear. This CDR3 spans 12 amino acids. V was cut by 4 bases and J by 10 bases, with 10 bases left in between. CDR1 is KGHDR and CDR2 is SFDVKD in the germline V gene.

The J gene is TRBJ1-2, the V gene TRBV24-1, with 7 bases aligning to TRBD1. The V gene's germline CDR1 is KGHDR and CDR2 SFDVKD. V gave up 2 bases and J gave up 4 bases; unmatched junction bases: 3. The CDR3 has 14 residues. CDR3 loop: CATSDSWDSYGYTF. CDR3 DNA: TGTGCCACCAGTGATTCGTGGGACAGCTATGGCTACACCTTC.

The chain links TRBV29-1 to TRBJ1-2, with unresolved D. The germline V gene has CDR1 SQVTM and CDR2 ANQGSEA. The CDR3 has 14 residues. The germline V and J ends were trimmed by 6 bases and 4 bases, with 18 bases remaining between them. The CDR3 nucleotides are TGCAGCGTCCAAAAGGCCGGGAGATCCTATGGCTACACCTTC. This codes for CSVQKAGRSYGYTF.

The chain links TRBV28 to TRBJ2-5; a weak D match, TRBD2 (5 bases). The V gene's germline CDR1 is MDHEN and CDR2 SYDVKM. The CDR3 contains 15 residues. V was cut by 7 bases and J by 0 bases, with 15 bases left in between. CDR3 sequence reads: CASTPGSVYQETQYF. In DNA form, the CDR3 reads TGTGCCAGCACCCCGGGTAGCGTGTACCAAGAGACCCAGTACTTC.

This sequence joins TRBV10-1 and TRBJ2-7; 9 positions agree with TRBD2. Germline V gives CDR1 WNHNN, CDR2 SYGVQD (reference sequence). This CDR3 has 12 amino acids. With 11 bases clipped from V and 3 bases from J, the junction kept 5 bases outside the gene matches. Here the CDR3 reads CAGQTSGYEQYF. DNA of the CDR3: TGCGCCGGACAGACTAGCGGCTACGAGCAGTACTTC.

The CDR3 nucleotides read TGTGCCAGCCTTTCCAGGGGATATGGCTACACCTTC. It is translated as CASLSRGYGYTF. The V gene is TRBV6-4, the J gene TRBJ1-2; maybe TRBD1 (6 bases). This CDR3 has 12 residues. In germline, CDR1 is MRHNA, CDR2 SNTAGT. V lost 8 bases and J 5 bases, leaving 12 bases between the germline ends.

The J gene is TRBJ2-1, the V gene TRBV25-1; 9 positions agree with TRBD2. CDR3 length: 16 amino acids. Germline CDR1 reads MGHDK; CDR2 reads SYGVNS. V gave up 3 bases and J gave up 8 bases; unmatched junction bases: 11. CDR3 sequence: CASSDVGGRGLDEQFF. CDR3 nucleotides: TGTGCCAGCAGTGATGTCGGCGGGAGGGGTTTGGATGAGCAGTTCTTC.

The V and J genes are TRBV21-1 and TRBJ1-3; TRBD1, the table's D call, lacks a check against the DNA. TRBV21-1 corresponds to a pseudogene. The CDR3 is 16 amino acids. CDR3 sequence (DNA): TGTGCCAGCAGCAAGTTAAGGGGGTTTAGGTTTTACACCATATATTTT. Protein: CASSKLRGFRFYTIYF.